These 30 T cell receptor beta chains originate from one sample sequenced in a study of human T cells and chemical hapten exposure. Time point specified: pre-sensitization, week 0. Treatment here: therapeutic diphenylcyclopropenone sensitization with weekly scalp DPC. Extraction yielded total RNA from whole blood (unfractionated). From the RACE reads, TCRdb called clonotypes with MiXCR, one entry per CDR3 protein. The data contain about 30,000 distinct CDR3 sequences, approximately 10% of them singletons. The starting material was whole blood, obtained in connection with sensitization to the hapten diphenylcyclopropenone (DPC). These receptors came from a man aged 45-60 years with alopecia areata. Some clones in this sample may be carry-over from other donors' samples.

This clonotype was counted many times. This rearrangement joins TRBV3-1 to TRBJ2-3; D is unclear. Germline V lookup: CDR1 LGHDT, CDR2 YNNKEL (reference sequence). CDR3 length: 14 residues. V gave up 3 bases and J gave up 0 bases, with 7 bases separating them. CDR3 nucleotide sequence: TGTGCCAGCAGCCACAGTGATAGCACAGATACGCAGTATTTT. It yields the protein CASSHSDSTDTQYF.

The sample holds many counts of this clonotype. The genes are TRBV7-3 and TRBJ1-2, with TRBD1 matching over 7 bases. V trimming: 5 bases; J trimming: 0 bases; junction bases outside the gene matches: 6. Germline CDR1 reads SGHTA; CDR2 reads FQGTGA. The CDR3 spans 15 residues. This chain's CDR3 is CASSPGGGSNYGYTF. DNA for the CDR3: TGTGCCAGCAGCCCCGGAGGGGGCTCTAACTATGGCTACACCTTC.

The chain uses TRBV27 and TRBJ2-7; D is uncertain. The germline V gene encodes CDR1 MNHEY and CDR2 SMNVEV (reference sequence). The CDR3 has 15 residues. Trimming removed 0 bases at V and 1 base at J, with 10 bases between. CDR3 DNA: TGTGCCAGCAGTTTATCGATTTTGGGGTCCTACGAGCAGTACTTC. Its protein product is CASSLSILGSYEQYF.

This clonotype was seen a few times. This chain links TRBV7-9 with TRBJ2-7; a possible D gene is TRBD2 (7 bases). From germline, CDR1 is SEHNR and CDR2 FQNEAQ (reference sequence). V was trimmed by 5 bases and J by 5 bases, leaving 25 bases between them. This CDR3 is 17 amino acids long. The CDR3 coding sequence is TGTGCCAGCAGCCCAGATAACCAGGGGAGGGCCGCCCACGAGCAGTACTTC. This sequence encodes CASSPDNQGRAAHEQYF.

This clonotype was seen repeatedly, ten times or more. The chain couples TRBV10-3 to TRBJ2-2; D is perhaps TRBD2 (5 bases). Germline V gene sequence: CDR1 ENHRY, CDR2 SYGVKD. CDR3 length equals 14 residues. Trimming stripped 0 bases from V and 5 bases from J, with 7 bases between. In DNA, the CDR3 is TGTGCCATCAGTGAGTCGACGGGAACCGGGGAGCTGTTTTTT. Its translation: CAISESTGTGELFF.

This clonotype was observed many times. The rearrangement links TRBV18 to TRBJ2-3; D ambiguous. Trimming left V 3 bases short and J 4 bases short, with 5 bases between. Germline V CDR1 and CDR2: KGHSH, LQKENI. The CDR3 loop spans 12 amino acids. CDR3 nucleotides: TGTGCCAGCTCACCCACCTCAGATACGCAGTATTTT. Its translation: CASSPTSDTQYF.

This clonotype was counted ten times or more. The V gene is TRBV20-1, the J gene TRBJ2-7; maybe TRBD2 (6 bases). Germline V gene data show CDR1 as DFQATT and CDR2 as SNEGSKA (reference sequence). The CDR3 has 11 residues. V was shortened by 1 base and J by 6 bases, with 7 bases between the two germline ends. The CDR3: CSARGGVEQYF. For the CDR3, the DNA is TGCAGTGCTAGAGGGGGGGTCGAGCAGTACTTC.

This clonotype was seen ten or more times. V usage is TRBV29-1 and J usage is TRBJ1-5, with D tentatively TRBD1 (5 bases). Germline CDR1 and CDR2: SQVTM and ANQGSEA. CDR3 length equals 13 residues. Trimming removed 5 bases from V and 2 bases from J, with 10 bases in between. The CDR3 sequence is CSVRDGGNQPQHF. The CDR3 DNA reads TGCAGCGTTCGGGACGGCGGCAATCAGCCCCAGCATTTT.

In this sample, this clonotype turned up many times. CDR3 amino acids: CASSLTSGQETQYF. As DNA, the CDR3 is TGTGCCAGCAGCTTAACTAGCGGACAAGAGACCCAGTACTTC. The V call is TRBV5-8, the J call TRBJ2-5, with TRBD2 matching over 8 bases. This CDR3 spans 14 amino acids. V lost 2 bases and J lost 2; bases outside the gene matches: 2. The germline CDR1 and CDR2 sequences are SGHTS and YDEGEE.

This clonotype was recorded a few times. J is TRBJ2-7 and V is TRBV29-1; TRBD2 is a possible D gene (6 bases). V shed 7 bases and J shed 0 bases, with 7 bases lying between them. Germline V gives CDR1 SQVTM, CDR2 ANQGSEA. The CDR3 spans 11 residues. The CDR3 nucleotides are TGCAGCGGCGGGGCCTCCTACGAGCAGTACTTC. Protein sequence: CSGGASYEQYF.

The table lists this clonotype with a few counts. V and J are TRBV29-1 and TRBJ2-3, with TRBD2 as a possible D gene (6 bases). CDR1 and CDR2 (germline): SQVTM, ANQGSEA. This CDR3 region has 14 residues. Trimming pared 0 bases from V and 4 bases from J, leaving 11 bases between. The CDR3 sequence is CSVEEAGIADTQYF. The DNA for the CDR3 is TGCAGCGTTGAAGAGGCGGGAATAGCAGATACGCAGTATTTT.

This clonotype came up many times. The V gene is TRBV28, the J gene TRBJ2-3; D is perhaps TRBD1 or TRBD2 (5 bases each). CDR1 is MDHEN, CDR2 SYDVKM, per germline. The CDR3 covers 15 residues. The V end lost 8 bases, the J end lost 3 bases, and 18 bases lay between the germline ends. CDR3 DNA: TGTGCCAGCGGCATGCCGGGACGGTCAACAGATACGCAGTATTTT. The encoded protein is CASGMPGRSTDTQYF.

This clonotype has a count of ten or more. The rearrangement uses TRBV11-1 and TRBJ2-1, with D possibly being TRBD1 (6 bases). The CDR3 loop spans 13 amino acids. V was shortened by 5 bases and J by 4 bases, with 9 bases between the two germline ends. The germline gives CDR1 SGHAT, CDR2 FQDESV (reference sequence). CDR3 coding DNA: TGTGCCAGCAGCGAGGGGGATTACAATGAGCAGTTCTTC. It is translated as CASSEGDYNEQFF.

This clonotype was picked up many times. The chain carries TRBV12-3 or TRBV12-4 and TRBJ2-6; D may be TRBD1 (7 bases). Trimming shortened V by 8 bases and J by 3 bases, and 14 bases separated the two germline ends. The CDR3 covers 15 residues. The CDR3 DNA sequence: TGTGCCAGCGGCAGCAGGGGGGTTGGGGCCAACGTCCTGACTTTC. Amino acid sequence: CASGSRGVGANVLTF.

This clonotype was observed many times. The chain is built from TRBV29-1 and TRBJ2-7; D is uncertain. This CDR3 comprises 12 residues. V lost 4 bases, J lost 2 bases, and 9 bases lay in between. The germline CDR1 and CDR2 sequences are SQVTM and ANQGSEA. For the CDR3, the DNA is TGCAGCGTTGGTCTAGGAACCTACGAGCAGTACTTC. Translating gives CSVGLGTYEQYF.

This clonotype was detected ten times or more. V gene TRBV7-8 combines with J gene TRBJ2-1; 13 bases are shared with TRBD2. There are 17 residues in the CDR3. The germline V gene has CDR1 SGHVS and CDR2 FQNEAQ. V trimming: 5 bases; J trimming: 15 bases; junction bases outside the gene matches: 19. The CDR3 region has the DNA TGTGCCAGCAGCCGGGGACTAGCGGGATCCACTTCGCCCCCACGGTTCTTC. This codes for CASSRGLAGSTSPPRFF.

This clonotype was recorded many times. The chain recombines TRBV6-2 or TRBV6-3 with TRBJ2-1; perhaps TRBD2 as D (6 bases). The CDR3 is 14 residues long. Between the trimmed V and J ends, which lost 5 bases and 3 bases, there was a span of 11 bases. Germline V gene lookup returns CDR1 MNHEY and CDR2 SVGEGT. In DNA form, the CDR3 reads TGTGCCAGCAGTAACCGGGACTTCTACAATGAGCAGTTCTTC. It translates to CASSNRDFYNEQFF.

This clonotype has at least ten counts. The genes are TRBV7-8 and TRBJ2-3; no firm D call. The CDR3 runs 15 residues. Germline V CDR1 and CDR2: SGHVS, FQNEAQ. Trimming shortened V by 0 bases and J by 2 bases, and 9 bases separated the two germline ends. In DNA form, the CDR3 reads TGTGCCAGCAGCTTAGCCGTCGGCAACACAGATACGCAGTATTTT. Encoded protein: CASSLAVGNTDTQYF.

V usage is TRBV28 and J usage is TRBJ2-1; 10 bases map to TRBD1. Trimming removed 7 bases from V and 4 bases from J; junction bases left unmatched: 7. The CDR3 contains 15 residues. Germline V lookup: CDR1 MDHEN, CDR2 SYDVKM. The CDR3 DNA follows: TGTGCCAGCAAGACCGGGACAGGGGTATACAATGAGCAGTTCTTC. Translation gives CASKTGTGVYNEQFF. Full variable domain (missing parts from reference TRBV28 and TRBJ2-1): DVKVTQSSRYLVKRTGEKVFLECVQDMDHENMFWYRQDPGLGLRLIYFSYDVKMKEKGDIPEGYSVSREKKERFSLILESASTNQTSMYLCASKTGTGVYNEQFFGPGTRLTVL.

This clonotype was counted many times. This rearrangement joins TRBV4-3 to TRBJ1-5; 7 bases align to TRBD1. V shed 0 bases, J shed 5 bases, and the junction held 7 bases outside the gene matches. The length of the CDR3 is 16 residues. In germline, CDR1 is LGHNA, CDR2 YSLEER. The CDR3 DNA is TGCGCCAGCAGCCAAGACTGGCAGGGGGGGGATCAGCCCCAGCATTTT. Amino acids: CASSQDWQGGDQPQHF.

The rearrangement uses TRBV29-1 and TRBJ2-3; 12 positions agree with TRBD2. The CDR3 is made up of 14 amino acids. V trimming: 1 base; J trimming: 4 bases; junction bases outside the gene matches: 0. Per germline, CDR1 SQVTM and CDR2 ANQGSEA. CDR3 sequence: CSVEGLAGADTQYF. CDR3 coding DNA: TGCAGCGTTGAAGGACTAGCGGGAGCAGATACGCAGTATTTT.

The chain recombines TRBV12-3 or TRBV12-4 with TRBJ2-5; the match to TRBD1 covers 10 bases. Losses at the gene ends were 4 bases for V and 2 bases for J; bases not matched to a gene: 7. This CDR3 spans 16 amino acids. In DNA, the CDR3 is TGTGCCAGCAGTTCCTCCCGGGACAGGGGACAAGAGACCCAGTACTTC. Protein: CASSSSRDRGQETQYF.

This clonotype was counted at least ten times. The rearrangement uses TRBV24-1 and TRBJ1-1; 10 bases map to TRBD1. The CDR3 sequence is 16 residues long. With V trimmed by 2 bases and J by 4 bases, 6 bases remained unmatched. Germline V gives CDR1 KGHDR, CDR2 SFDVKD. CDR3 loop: CATSDSGTGVGTEAFF. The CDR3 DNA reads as TGTGCCACCAGTGATTCCGGGACAGGGGTAGGCACTGAAGCTTTCTTT.

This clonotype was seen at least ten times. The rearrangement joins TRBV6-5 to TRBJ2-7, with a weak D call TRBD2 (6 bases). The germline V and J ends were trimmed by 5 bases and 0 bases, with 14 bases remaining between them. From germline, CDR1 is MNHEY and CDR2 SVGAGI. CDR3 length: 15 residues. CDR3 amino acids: CASSGGLLSSYEQYF. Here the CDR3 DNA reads TGTGCCAGCAGTGGGGGACTGCTCTCCTCCTACGAGCAGTACTTC.

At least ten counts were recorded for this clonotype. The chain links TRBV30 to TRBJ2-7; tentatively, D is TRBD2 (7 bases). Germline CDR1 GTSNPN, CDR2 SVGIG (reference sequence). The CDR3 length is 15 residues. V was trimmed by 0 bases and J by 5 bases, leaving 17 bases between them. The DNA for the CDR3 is TGTGCCTGGAGTGTACTACGGGGGGCGCAACACGAGCAGTACTTC. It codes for CAWSVLRGAQHEQYF.

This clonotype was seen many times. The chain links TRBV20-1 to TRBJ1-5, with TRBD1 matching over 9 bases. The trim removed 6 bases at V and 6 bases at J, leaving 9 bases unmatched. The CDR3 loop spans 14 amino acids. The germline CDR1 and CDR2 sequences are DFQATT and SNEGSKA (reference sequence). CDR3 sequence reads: CSATIQGARQPQHF. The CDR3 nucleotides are TGCAGTGCAACCATACAGGGGGCGCGTCAGCCCCAGCATTTT.

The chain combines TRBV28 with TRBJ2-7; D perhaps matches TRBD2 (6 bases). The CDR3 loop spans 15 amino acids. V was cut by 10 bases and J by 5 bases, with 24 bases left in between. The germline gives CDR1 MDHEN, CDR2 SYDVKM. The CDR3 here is CAMSKGGGGLDEQYF. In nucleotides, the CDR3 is TGTGCCATGAGTAAAGGTGGGGGAGGACTGGACGAGCAGTACTTC.

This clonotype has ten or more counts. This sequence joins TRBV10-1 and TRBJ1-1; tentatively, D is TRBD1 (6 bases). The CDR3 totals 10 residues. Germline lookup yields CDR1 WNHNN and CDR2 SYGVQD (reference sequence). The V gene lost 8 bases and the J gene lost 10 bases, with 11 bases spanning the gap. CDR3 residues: CASREGGAFF. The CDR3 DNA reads TGCGCCAGCCGCGAAGGGGGAGCTTTCTTT.

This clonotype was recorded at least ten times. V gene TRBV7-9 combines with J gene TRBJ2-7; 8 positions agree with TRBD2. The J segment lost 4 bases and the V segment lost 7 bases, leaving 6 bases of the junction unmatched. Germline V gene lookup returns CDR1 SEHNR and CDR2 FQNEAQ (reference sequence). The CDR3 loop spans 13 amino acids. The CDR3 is CASTAGGLYEQYF. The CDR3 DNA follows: TGTGCCAGCACTGCGGGGGGACTATACGAGCAGTACTTC.

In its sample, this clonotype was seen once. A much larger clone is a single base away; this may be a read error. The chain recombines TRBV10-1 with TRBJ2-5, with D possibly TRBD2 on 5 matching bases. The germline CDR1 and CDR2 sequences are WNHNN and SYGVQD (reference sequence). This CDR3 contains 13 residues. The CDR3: CANSEGPQETQYF. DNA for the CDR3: TGCGCCAACAGTGAGGGCCCGCAAGAGACCCAGTACTTC.